This T cell receptor beta chain was identified in a study of OX40 agonist ivuxolimab in advanced cancers. Study outcomes and limitations: Among T cells, CD8+ cells averaged more expanded clones than CD4+ cells. Among patients with partial responses at 0.1-3.0 mg/kg, clonal expansion was among the lowest.

A remark on this clone: Its antigen remains unidentified.

V dropped 1 base and J dropped 8 bases, with 17 bases sitting between them. This CDR3 is built from 16 residues. The germline V gene has CDR1 KGHSY and CDR2 FQNENV. Profiling relied on immunoSEQ multiplex PCR, and the TCRdb table lists in-frame clones only, not all of them. The sample contains some 85,000 clones, around nine tenths of which appear only once. The genes are TRBV16 and TRBJ1-4; no clear D gene. The receptor was isolated from an adult with an advanced solid tumor such as melanoma, head and neck, liver or kidney cancer. Sequenced here: CD4+ or CD8+ T cells sorted from blood, sampled in a trial of the OX40 agonist ivuxolimab. CDR3 in DNA: TGTGCCAGCAGCCAATTAGTAATCACAGCCGGAGAAAAACTGTTTTTT. As protein: CASSQLVITAGEKLFF.